A single sample gave rise to the 23 T cell receptor beta chains below, sequenced in a study of Graves' ophthalmopathy and Graves' hyperthyroidism. CDR3 regions of TCR beta were amplified from RNA transcripts. Second-round multiplex PCR came after a first-round RT-PCR that employed HTBI primers. TCRdb processed the multiplex PCR reads anew with MiXCR; each CDR3 protein has one entry. The sample includes some 1.1 million distinct CDR3 sequences, less than 45% of them seen just once. The sequencing sample was made of peripheral blood or thyroid tissue (not recorded which). The origin of the receptors is an adult man with Graves' hyperthyroidism.

This chain joins TRBV9 and TRBJ1-2; D ambiguous. Germline V gives CDR1 SGDLS, CDR2 YYNGEE. The ends were cut back, 0 bases at V and 4 bases at J, with 10 bases in the middle. The CDR3 has 14 amino acids. The CDR3 loop reads CASSVEGQTYGYTF. The DNA for the CDR3 is TGTGCCAGCAGCGTAGAAGGGCAGACCTATGGCTACACCTTC.

This clonotype was counted ten times or more. CDR3 sequence: CASRVSGPGELFF. CDR3 DNA: TGTGCCAGTAGGGTATCGGGCCCCGGGGAGCTGTTTTTT. The rearrangement joins TRBV19 to TRBJ2-2, with D uncertain. V lost 6 bases and J lost 6, with 11 bases in between. This CDR3 spans 13 amino acids. Germline loops: CDR1 LNHDA, CDR2 SQIVND (reference sequence).

This clonotype occurred a few times. Mismatch with germline at one junction end may stem from a read error. The rearrangement joins TRBV10-3 to TRBJ2-7; 7 bases match TRBD2. The CDR3 has 14 amino acids. The germline CDR1 and CDR2 sequences are ENHRY and SYGVKD. The CDR3 DNA reads as TGTGCCAGCAGTTACGTCGGGAGGTCCTACGAGCAGTACTTC. It is translated as CASSYVGRSYEQYF.

This clonotype was detected ten times or more. This rearrangement joins TRBV20-1 to TRBJ1-3; D remains unclear. The CDR3 length is 12 residues. CDR1 and CDR2 from the germline V gene are DFQATT and SNEGSKA (reference sequence). V lost 6 bases and J 1 base, leaving 7 bases between the germline ends. In DNA, the CDR3 is TGCAGTGCCCTACCATCTGGAAACACCATATATTTT. As protein: CSALPSGNTIYF.

The chain has TRBV6-5 and TRBJ2-2; 11 nucleotides align to TRBD2. The CDR3 contains 17 residues. V gave up 6 bases and J gave up 2 bases; unmatched junction bases: 8. The germline V gene has CDR1 MNHEY and CDR2 SVGAGI. Here the CDR3 reads CASRDLAGGINTGELFF. The CDR3, as DNA: TGTGCCAGCAGGGACCTAGCGGGGGGCATCAACACCGGGGAGCTGTTTTTT.

This clonotype was seen many times. The rearrangement uses TRBV7-9 and TRBJ1-2; no clear D gene. The V and J ends lost 5 bases and 6 bases respectively, with 13 bases between them. This CDR3 has 13 residues. Germline values: CDR1 SEHNR, CDR2 FQNEAQ (reference sequence). The chain's CDR3 is CASSLVSIHGYTF. Written as DNA, the CDR3 is TGTGCCAGCAGCCTAGTGTCAATCCATGGCTACACCTTC.

Many counts were recorded for this clonotype. The V and J genes are TRBV10-3 and TRBJ2-7; D uncertain. Germline V gene lookup returns CDR1 ENHRY and CDR2 SYGVKD. The CDR3 is 15 residues long. V lost 3 bases and J lost 5, with 17 bases in between. The chain's CDR3 is CAISDLSSGSDEQYF. In DNA, the CDR3 is TGTGCCATCAGTGATCTGTCGTCAGGCTCGGACGAGCAGTACTTC.

This rearrangement joins TRBV9 to TRBJ2-3, with a weak D call TRBD1 (5 bases). V lost 4 bases, J lost 4 bases, and 13 bases lay in between. The CDR3 extends over 14 amino acids. Germline CDR1 SGDLS, CDR2 YYNGEE. The CDR3 bases are TGTGCCAGCAGCCATGCGACAGCTGCAGATACGCAGTATTTT. It yields the protein CASSHATAADTQYF.

The rearrangement joins TRBV15 to TRBJ1-1; D unclear. Trimming cost V 4 bases and J 4 bases, with 13 bases left between them. The CDR3 covers 14 residues. From germline, CDR1 is LNHNV and CDR2 YYDKDF (reference sequence). The CDR3 is CATSTGGWSTEAFF. The CDR3 DNA reads as TGTGCCACCAGCACGGGAGGCTGGAGCACTGAAGCTTTCTTT.

The genes are TRBV7-2 and TRBJ2-7; TRBD1 matches 7 bases. The CDR3 contains 15 residues. The V gene's germline CDR1 is SGHTA and CDR2 FQGNSA. With V trimmed by 3 bases and J by 2 bases, 7 bases remained unmatched. DNA of the CDR3: TGTGCCAGCAGCTTCGCCCCACAGGGGACCTACGAGCAGTACTTC. It encodes CASSFAPQGTYEQYF.

This clonotype was counted at least ten times. The rearrangement links TRBV2 to TRBJ2-5; 8 nucleotides agree with TRBD1. This CDR3 region has 17 residues. The J segment lost 2 bases and the V segment lost 1 base, leaving 9 bases of the junction unmatched. CDR1 and CDR2 (germline): SNHLY, FYNNEI. The CDR3 region has the DNA TGTGCCAGCAGTGAAGTCCAGGGGGCGGTGCATCAAGAGACCCAGTACTTC. Its protein is CASSEVQGAVHQETQYF.

The genes are TRBV2 and TRBJ2-5; D unclear. V was pared by 5 bases and J by 4 bases, with 14 bases between. CDR3 length: 14 residues. Looked up from germline, CDR1 is SNHLY and CDR2 is FYNNEI. CDR3 nucleotides: TGTGCCAGCAGTTCTCGGACGGGTGTAGAGACCCAGTACTTC. Protein sequence: CASSSRTGVETQYF.

This clonotype was counted a few times. This rearrangement joins TRBV7-8 to TRBJ1-5; 9 bases are shared with TRBD1. Germline lookup yields CDR1 SGHVS and CDR2 FQNEAQ. V was pared by 4 bases and J by 7 bases, with 8 bases of the junction left unmatched. The length of the CDR3 is 15 residues. The CDR3 coding sequence is TGTGCCAGCAGCTCCTCCGGGACAGGGAGCCAGCCCCAGCATTTT. This sequence encodes CASSSSGTGSQPQHF.

This clonotype showed up just a few times. V usage is TRBV29-1 and J usage is TRBJ1-2, with TRBD1 identical over 9 bases. CDR3 size: 13 residues. V was pared by 5 bases and J by 4 bases, with 5 bases of the junction left unmatched. Germline CDR1 reads SQVTM; CDR2 reads ANQGSEA. Here the CDR3 DNA reads TGCAGCGTTAGGACAGGGGACGGCTATGGCTACACCTTC. Protein: CSVRTGDGYGYTF.

This clonotype was recorded many times. The chain carries TRBV25-1 and TRBJ2-5; TRBD1 might be the D (7 bases). Germline V CDR1 and CDR2: MGHDK, SYGVNS. This CDR3 is built from 15 residues. V was shortened by 2 bases and J by 5 bases, with 15 bases between the two germline ends. CDR3 residues: CASSERRGRGETQYF. CDR3 nucleotides: TGTGCCAGCAGTGAAAGGAGGGGGCGAGGGGAGACCCAGTACTTC. Combining the CDR3 with reference TRBV25-1 and TRBJ2-5 gives the whole variable domain EADIYQTPRYLVIGTGKKITLECSQTMGHDKMYWYQQDPGMELHLIHYSYGVNSTEKGDLSSESTVSRIRTEHFPLTLESARPSHTSQYLCASSERRGRGETQYFGPGTRLLVL.

The chain employs TRBV4-3 and TRBJ2-2; tentatively, D is TRBD2 (5 bases). Germline CDR1 is LGHNA and CDR2 is YSLEER. V lost 4 bases, J lost 4 bases, and 16 bases lay in between. The CDR3 totals 16 residues. CDR3 DNA sequence: TGCGCCAGCAGCCTTAAGCCAGCTCGGGGCACCGGGGAGCTGTTTTTT. Its translation: CASSLKPARGTGELFF.

The V and J genes are TRBV7-8 and TRBJ2-2; 12 bases agree with TRBD1. This CDR3 is built from 17 residues. Germline V gene lookup returns CDR1 SGHVS and CDR2 FQNEAQ. V was pared by 6 bases and J by 7 bases, with 12 bases of the junction left unmatched. CDR3: CASSYQRGQGAHGELFF. The CDR3 nucleotides read TGTGCCAGCAGTTACCAAAGGGGACAGGGGGCGCACGGGGAGCTGTTTTTT. Full variable domain (rest looked up from reference TRBV7-8 and TRBJ2-2): GAGVSQSPRYKVAKRGQDVALRCDPISGHVSLFWYQQALGQGPEFLTYFQNEAQLDKSGLPSDRFFAERPEGSVSTLKIQRTQQEDSAVYLCASSYQRGQGAHGELFFGEGSRLTVL.

This clonotype was seen at least ten times. The chain recombines TRBV4-1 with TRBJ2-5; TRBD2 aligns across 12 bases. In germline, CDR1 is MGHRA, CDR2 YSYEKL. The CDR3 has 16 amino acids. Trimming at V came to 0 bases and at J to 5 bases, leaving 4 bases not matched to a gene. The CDR3 reads CASSQEGLAGQETQYF. CDR3 bases: TGCGCCAGCAGCCAAGAAGGACTAGCGGGGCAGGAGACCCAGTACTTC.

There are many counts of this clonotype. V is TRBV20-1 and J is TRBJ1-6; D is possibly TRBD1 (5 bases). Per germline, CDR1 DFQATT and CDR2 SNEGSKA (reference sequence). This CDR3 region has 15 residues. The V gene lost 3 bases and the J gene lost 2 bases, with 11 bases spanning the gap. The CDR3 region is CSARGHSPYNSPLHF. The CDR3 nucleotides are TGCAGTGCTAGGGGGCATTCCCCCTATAATTCACCCCTCCACTTT.

The chain uses TRBV7-9 and TRBJ2-7, with TRBD2 matching over 9 bases. Germline CDR1 reads SEHNR; CDR2 reads FQNEAQ (reference sequence). Trimming took 5 bases from V and 4 from J; bases not matched to a gene: 12. CDR3 length: 16 amino acids. The CDR3 region is CASSVSPAGGPYEQYF. The CDR3 DNA reads as TGTGCCAGCAGCGTCTCACCCGCGGGAGGGCCTTACGAGCAGTACTTC.

The chain is built from TRBV20-1 and TRBJ1-2, with 8 bases aligning to TRBD1. The germline V gene encodes CDR1 DFQATT and CDR2 SNEGSKA (reference sequence). V lost 7 bases and J lost 4; bases outside the gene matches: 14. The CDR3 runs 15 residues. CDR3 protein: CSVGAPRGQGYGYTF. In DNA, the CDR3 is TGCAGTGTCGGGGCCCCCAGGGGGCAAGGCTATGGCTACACCTTC.

In this sample, this clonotype turned up once. V is TRBV7-9 and J is TRBJ1-1, with D perhaps TRBD1 (5 bases). Trimming pared 3 bases from V and 7 bases from J, leaving 15 bases between. Germline V CDR1 and CDR2: SEHNR, FQNEAQ (reference sequence). The CDR3 length is 14 residues. The CDR3 DNA sequence: TGTGCCAGCAGCTTGAACCGGGACGGCTTTGAAGCTTTCTTT. Translating it yields CASSLNRDGFEAFF.

Comments on this clonotype: A much bigger clone sits one base away, suggesting this may be a read error. This chain joins TRBV7-9 and TRBJ1-6; D remains unclear. CDR1 is SEHNR, CDR2 FQNEAQ, per germline (reference sequence). This CDR3 is 15 amino acids long. Trimming shortened V by 4 bases and J by 14 bases, and 21 bases separated the two germline ends. As DNA, the CDR3 is TGTGCCAGCAGCTACCCCCTGGACGGGCTGGCTTCCCTCCACTTT. This gives the protein CASSYPLDGLASLHF. Based on the CDR3 plus reference TRBV7-9 and TRBJ1-6, the full variable domain is DTGVSQNPRHKITKRGQNVTFRCDPISEHNRLYWYRQTLGQGPEFLTYFQNEAQLEKSRLLSDRFSAERPKGSFSTLEIQRTEQGDSAMYLCASSYPLDGLASLHFGNGTRLTVT.